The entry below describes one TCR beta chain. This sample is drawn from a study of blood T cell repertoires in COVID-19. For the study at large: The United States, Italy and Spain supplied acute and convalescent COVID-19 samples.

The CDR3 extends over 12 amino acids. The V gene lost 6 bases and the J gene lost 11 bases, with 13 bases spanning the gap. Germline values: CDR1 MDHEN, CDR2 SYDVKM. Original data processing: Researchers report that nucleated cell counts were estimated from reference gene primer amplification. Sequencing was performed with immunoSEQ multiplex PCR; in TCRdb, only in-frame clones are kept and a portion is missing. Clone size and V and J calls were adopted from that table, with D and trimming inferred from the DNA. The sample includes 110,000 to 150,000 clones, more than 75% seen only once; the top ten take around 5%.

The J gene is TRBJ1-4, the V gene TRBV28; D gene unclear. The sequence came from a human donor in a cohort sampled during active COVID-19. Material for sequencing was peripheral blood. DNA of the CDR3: TGTGCCAGCAGCTTTCTTGGAGGGAAACTGTTTTTT. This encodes CASSFLGGKLFF.